This T cell receptor beta chain was obtained from a study of T cells in Graves' hyperthyroidism and ophthalmopathy (dated by TCRdb to the late 2010s). Background for the entire study: Peripheral blood was sampled at the time of initial diagnosis, prior to any treatment. According to the paper, TCR Vbeta CDR3 sequencing was carried out on some 140 peripheral blood samples, which came from 40 to 45 ophthalmopathy, 80 or so hyperthyroidism and approximately 17 progressor patients. Prospective prediction of ophthalmopathy was tested in an independent validation cohort of approximately 18 hyperthyroidism patients and 15 to 17 patients who later progressed to ophthalmopathy. Thyroid tissue and blood T-cell repertoires from several Graves' hyperthyroidism patients were also compared in the study. A discovery cohort of about a hundred patients, approximately 45 with Graves' ophthalmopathy and about 58 with stable Graves' hyperthyroidism, was used to find distinguishing TCR V-J signatures. For training and testing, the 100 patients in the discovery cohort were randomly divided in a 7:3 ratio. Following sampling, methimazole starting at 30 mg daily was given to hyperthyroidism patients, and high-dose intravenous methylprednisolone was given to ophthalmopathy patients. The study at large found these results: During validation, the model predicted progression to ophthalmopathy a median of around 6 months ahead of onset, with 60% to 71% sensitivity and less than 85% specificity. Most expanded thyroid clonotypes (frequency above 0.001) were also found in blood, which suggests that blood repertoires may mirror thyroid immune responses. Sample size was not statistically predetermined, and blinding of investigators to group allocation was not performed. In cross-validation, a model built on a 13 V-J signature told ophthalmopathy apart from stable hyperthyroidism with roughly 87% sensitivity and approximately 81% specificity, and in testing the same model reached 80%/75%.

A note on this clonotype: Its antigen is unknown. One base away there is no much larger clone; base qualities are not given.

The TCR beta CDR3 regions were amplified from RNA transcripts. A first-round RT-PCR of the TCR CDR3 used the HTBI primer set with the Qiagen OneStep RT-PCR kit. The libraries were constructed in a second round of multiplex PCR and then size-selected and purified. Sequencing of the libraries was done on an Illumina HiSeq2000 using paired-end 100 bp reads. Under the source paper's analysis protocol: Raw data were processed with SOAPnuke, discarding reads with adapters, uncalled bases, mean Phred below 15, or no exact constant-primer or identifier match. COPE v1.2.5 was used to merge the high-quality paired reads, and each unique nucleotide sequence was defined as a clonotype. MiTCR v1.1 was used to align clonotypes to the IMGT TRBV, TRBD and TRBJ reference segments. The analysis was restricted to V-J combinations with a frequency above 0.0001, which together covered 99% to 99.2% of the repertoires. A TCS score was defined as the ratio between F50 (clonal expansion) and ExV (chaos), using BLOSUM62-based TCRdist between CDR3 peptides within each V-J. Welch's t-statistics and random forest reduced fewer than 550 V-J features to roughly 13, which were used in a naive Bayes classifier (R e1071). TCRdb reworked the public reads: Q25 trimming with fastp, MiXCR clone assembly, productive beta chains retained. Each record represents a unique CDR3 protein, reported with the most common genes and DNA among its rows. V and J calls and clone size were set by TCRdb, not the authors. This sample has about 480,000 distinct CDR3 sequences in its table, and roughly a quarter of those were observed once. The ten top clones hold around 10% of the sample.

In the ophthalmopathy patients, disease was moderately to severely active, with a Clinical Activity Score of 3 or more, a NOSPECS grade of 4 or more, and a duration of less than 3 months. Any patient with an uncontrolled infection, another autoimmune disease, pregnancy or lactation was excluded. Diagnoses were established on the basis of clinical symptoms, serum thyroxine and TRAb, thyroid ultrasound, and orbital computed tomography. PBMCs were isolated from approximately 10 ml of fresh peripheral blood by Ficoll-Paque density gradient centrifugation. Total RNA was extracted with Trizol reagent, and quality was checked on an Agilent 2100 Bioanalyzer. The CDR3 sequence holds 13 residues, the cysteine and phenylalanine included. The only DNA kept is the CDR3, 39 bases in frame from the first base. CDR1 SEHNR and CDR2 FQNEAQ were looked up in the germline V gene (reference sequence). Cut back by 4 bases and 7 bases, the V and J ends lie 13 bases apart.

The V gene is TRBV7-9 and the J gene is TRBJ1-2; the D gene cannot be named for sure. The sequenced sample was blood. This TCR was recovered from a woman aged 25 to 39 with Graves' ophthalmopathy. The encoded CDR3 is CASSSSSGSGYTF. The sequenced DNA is TGTGCCAGCAGCTCCTCCTCGGGGAGTGGCTACACCTTC.